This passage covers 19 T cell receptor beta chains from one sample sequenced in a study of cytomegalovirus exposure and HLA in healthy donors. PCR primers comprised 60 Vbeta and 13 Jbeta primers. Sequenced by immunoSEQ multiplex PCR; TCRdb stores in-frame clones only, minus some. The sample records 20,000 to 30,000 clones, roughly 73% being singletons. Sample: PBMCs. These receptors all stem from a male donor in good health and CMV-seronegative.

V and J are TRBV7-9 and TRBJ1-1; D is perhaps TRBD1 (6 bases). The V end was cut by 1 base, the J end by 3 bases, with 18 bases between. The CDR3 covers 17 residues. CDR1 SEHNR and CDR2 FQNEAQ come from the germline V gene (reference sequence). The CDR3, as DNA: TGTGCCAGCAGCTTAGGGGCGATGGGGGCAGCAGACACTGAAGCTTTCTTT. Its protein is CASSLGAMGAADTEAFF. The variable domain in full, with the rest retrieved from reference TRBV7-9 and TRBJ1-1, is DTGVSQNPRHKITKRGQNVTFRCDPISEHNRLYWYRQTLGQGPEFLTYFQNEAQLEKSRLLSDRFSAERPKGSFSTLEIQRTEQGDSAMYLCASSLGAMGAADTEAFFGQGTRLTVV.

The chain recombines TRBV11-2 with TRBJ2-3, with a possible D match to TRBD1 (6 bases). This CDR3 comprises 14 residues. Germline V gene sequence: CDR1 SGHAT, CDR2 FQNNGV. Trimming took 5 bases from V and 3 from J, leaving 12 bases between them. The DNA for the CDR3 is TGTGCCAGCAGCATAATGGACAGTACAGATACGCAGTATTTT. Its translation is CASSIMDSTDTQYF.

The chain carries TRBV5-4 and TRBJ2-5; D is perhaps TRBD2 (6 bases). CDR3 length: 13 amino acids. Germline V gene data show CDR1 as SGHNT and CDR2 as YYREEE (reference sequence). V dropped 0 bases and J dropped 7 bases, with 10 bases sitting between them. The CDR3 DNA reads TGTGCCAGCAGCTTGGGTCCGGAGGGGACCCAGTACTTC. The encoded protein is CASSLGPEGTQYF.

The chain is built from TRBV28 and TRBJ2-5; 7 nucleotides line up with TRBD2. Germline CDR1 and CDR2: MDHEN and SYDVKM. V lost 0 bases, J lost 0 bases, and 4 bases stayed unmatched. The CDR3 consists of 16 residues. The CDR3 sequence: CASSLWVGGDQETQYF. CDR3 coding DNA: TGTGCCAGCAGTTTATGGGTGGGGGGGGACCAAGAGACCCAGTACTTC.

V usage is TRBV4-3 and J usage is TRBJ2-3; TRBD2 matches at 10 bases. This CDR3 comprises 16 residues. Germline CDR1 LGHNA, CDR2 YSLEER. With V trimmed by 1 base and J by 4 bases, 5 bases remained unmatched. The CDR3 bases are TGCGCCAGCAGCCAAGTCCTAGCGGGGGACTCAGATACGCAGTATTTT. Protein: CASSQVLAGDSDTQYF.

CDR3 amino acids: CASSVAHLAYPDTQYF. CDR3 bases: TGTGCCAGCAGCGTAGCTCATCTAGCATACCCAGATACGCAGTATTTT. V gene TRBV9 combines with J gene TRBJ2-3; tentatively, D is TRBD2 (5 bases). From germline, CDR1 is SGDLS and CDR2 YYNGEE. V shed 0 bases and J shed 4 bases, with 15 bases lying between them. The length of the CDR3 is 16 residues.

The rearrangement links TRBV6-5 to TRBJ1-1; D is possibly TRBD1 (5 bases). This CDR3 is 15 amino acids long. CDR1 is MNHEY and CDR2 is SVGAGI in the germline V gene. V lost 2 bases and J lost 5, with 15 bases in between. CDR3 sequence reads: CASSYGAASRTEAFF. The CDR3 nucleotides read TGTGCCAGCAGTTACGGGGCAGCTTCTAGGACTGAAGCTTTCTTT.

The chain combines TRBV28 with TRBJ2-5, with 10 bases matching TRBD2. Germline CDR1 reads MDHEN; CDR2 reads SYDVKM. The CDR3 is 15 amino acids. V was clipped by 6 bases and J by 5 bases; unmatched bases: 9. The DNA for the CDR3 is TGTGCCAGCAGGGAAACCGGGACTAGCGCGGAGACCCAGTACTTC. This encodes CASRETGTSAETQYF. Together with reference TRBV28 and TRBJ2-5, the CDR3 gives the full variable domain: DVKVTQSSRYLVKRTGEKVFLECVQDMDHENMFWYRQDPGLGLRLIYFSYDVKMKEKGDIPEGYSVSREKKERFSLILESASTNQTSMYLCASRETGTSAETQYFGPGTRLLVL.

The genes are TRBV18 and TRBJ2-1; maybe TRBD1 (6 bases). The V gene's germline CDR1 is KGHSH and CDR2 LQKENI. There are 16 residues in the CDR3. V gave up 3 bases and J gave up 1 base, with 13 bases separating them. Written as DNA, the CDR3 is TGTGCCAGCTCACCTTCGACCGGGACATCCTACAATGAGCAGTTCTTC. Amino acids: CASSPSTGTSYNEQFF. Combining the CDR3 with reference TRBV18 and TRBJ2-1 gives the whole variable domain NAGVMQNPRHLVRRRGQEARLRCSPMKGHSHVYWYRQLPEEGLKFMVYLQKENIIDESGMPKERFSAEFPKEGPSILRIQQVVRGDSAAYFCASSPSTGTSYNEQFFGPGTRLTVL.

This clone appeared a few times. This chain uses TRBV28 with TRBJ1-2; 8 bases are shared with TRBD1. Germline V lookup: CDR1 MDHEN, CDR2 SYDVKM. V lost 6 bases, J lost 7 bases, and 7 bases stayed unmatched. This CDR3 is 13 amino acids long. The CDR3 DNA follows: TGTGCCAGCAGAATACAGGGGGTCTCTGGCTACACCTTC. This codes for CASRIQGVSGYTF.

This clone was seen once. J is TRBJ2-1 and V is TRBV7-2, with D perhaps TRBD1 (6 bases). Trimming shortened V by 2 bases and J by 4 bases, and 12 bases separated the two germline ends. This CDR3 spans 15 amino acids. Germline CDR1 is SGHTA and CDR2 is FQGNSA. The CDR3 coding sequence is TGTGCCAGCAGCTTAACTAGGGACAAGTACAATGAGCAGTTCTTC. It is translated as CASSLTRDKYNEQFF.

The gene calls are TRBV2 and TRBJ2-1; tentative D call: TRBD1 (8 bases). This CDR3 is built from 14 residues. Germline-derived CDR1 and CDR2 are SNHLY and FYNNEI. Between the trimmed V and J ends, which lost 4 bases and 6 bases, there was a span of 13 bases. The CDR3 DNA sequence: TGTGCCAGCAGTGGACAGGGGAGGGGCAATGAGCAGTTCTTC. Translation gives CASSGQGRGNEQFF.

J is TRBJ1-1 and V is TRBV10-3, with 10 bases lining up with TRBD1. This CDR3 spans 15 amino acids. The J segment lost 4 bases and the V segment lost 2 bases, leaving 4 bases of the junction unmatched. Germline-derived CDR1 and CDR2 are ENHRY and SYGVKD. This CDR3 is CAISEPGQGRTEAFF. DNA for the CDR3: TGTGCCATCAGTGAGCCGGGACAGGGGCGCACTGAAGCTTTCTTT.

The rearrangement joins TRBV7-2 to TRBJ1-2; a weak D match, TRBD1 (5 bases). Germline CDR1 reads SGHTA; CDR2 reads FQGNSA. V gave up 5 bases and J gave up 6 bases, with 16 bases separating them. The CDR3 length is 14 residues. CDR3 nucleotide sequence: TGTGCCAGCAGCAACGTTCACCGCAGGGATGGCTACACCTTC. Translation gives CASSNVHRRDGYTF.

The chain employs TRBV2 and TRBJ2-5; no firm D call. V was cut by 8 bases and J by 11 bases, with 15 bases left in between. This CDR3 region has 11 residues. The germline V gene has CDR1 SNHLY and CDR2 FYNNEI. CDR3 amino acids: CASSNNMEQYF. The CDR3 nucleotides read TGTGCCAGCTCCAACAATATGGAGCAGTACTTC.

CDR3 sequence: CASSLVSTLADYNEQFF. Here the CDR3 DNA reads TGCGCCAGCAGCTTGGTGAGTACGCTAGCGGATTACAATGAGCAGTTCTTC. The chain carries TRBV5-1 and TRBJ2-1; TRBD2 agrees at 7 bases. J lost 4 bases, V lost 0 bases, and 10 bases had no gene match. CDR1 and CDR2 (germline): SGHRS, YFSETQ. This CDR3 comprises 17 residues.

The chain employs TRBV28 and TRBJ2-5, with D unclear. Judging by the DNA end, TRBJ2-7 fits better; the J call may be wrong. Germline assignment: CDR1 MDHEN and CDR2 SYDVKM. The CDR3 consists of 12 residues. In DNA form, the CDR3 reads TGTGCCAGCCGTAGGTCCGACTACGAGCAGTACTTC. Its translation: CASRRSDYEQYF.

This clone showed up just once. This CDR3 reads CASSSGTSFSYNEQFF. Here the CDR3 DNA reads TGTGCCAGCAGCTCTGGGACTAGCTTTTCCTACAATGAGCAGTTCTTC. The chain links TRBV7-2 to TRBJ2-1; 9 bases match TRBD2. Germline CDR1 and CDR2: SGHTA and FQGNSA. CDR3 length equals 16 residues. The J segment lost 1 base and the V segment lost 4 bases, leaving 5 bases of the junction unmatched.

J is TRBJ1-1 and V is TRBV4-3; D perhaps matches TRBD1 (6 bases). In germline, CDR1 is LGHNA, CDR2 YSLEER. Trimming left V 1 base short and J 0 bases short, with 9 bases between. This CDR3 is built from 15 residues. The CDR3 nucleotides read TGCGCCAGCAGCCAAGTCGGGACACTGAACACTGAAGCTTTCTTT. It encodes CASSQVGTLNTEAFF.